The subject of this entry is one T cell receptor (beta chain). Its specific antigen is unknown. No base quality information exists; no much larger clone differs at one position. This sample was taken from a study of metastatic and nonmetastatic thyroid tumors (dated by TCRdb to about 2020). Turning to the overall study: Repertoires were compared across peripheral blood and tumor or nodule tissue samples from malignant and benign thyroid patients. Broader findings and caveats from the paper: In both blood and tumor samples, TCR beta diversity was reported to be significantly higher in malignant tumors than in benign nodules.

Receptor libraries were prepared by PCR. This sample was sequenced with an Illumina HiSeq 4000. The TCR beta-chain CDR3 region of each patient was profiled by high-throughput sequencing. Processing in the source paper ran as follows. A classifier to discriminate distant-metastatic papillary thyroid cancer patients was built from CDR3 differences across clinicopathological groups. The Shannon index was used to measure repertoire diversity, and the Morisita-Horn index was used to measure how similar tumor and blood repertoires were. Using fastp at Q25 and MiXCR, TCRdb reprocessed the public reads and kept productive beta chains. Clone size and V and J calls follow TCRdb, not the original study. A total of thousands of clones appear in this sample, roughly two fifths of them only once. Of the sample, roughly two fifths falls within the top ten clones. Between the V and J ends, shortened by 5 bases and 14 bases respectively, the junction contains 25 bases. The CDR3, cysteine through phenylalanine, is 15 amino acids long. The kept DNA is CDR3 alone, 45 bases in frame from the first base. CDR1 and CDR2, per the germline V gene, are MGHRA and YSYEKL.

No treatment had been received by any patient before thyroid surgery. Using T-cell receptor beta sequencing, the study looked back at clinical samples from patients collected from the early 2010s to the late 2010s. Sample: tumor tissue. The rearrangement joined TRBV4-1 to TRBJ2-1; matching of 6 bases hints at TRBD2 as the D gene. This receptor was identified in a female donor with papillary thyroid cancer or a benign thyroid nodule (not recorded which). Some clones in this sample may be carry-over from other donors' samples. The CDR3 has the sequence CASSIPGKIRLEKFF. The nucleotides are TGCGCCAGCAGCATTCCCGGGAAGATTCGACTAGAGAAGTTCTTC.